One TCR beta chain is described in this entry. No cognate antigen has been identified for it. No per-base quality is available; no much larger clone lies one base away. Per the germline V gene (reference sequence), MNHNY is the CDR1 and SVGAGI is the CDR2. V gives up 2 bases and J gives up 8 bases, and the segment between their germline ends measures 7 bases. Including cysteine and phenylalanine, the CDR3 has 12 amino acids. Kept here is only the CDR3 DNA, which spans 36 bases and is read in frame from base 1. The cohort consisted of 666 healthy bone marrow donors. At the time of sampling, every cohort member was nominally healthy, though immune exposures that went unrecorded were likely present. The donor tested CMV seropositive and was one of the 289 seropositive cohort members. Every donor gave a peripheral blood sample, and the peripheral blood mononuclear cells from that sample were used for TCR beta sequencing. The Qiagen DNeasy Blood Extraction Kit was used to extract genomic DNA from the blood cell samples.

Libraries were constructed by the immunoSEQ multiplex PCR assay. For the multiplex PCR, a mixture combining 60 forward primers for TCR Vbeta segments and 13 reverse primers for TCR Jbeta segments was used. Amplification of the CDR3 region of rearranged TCR beta genes was performed with a multiplex PCR assay on genomic DNA. On the Illumina HiSeq System, the amplified TCR beta libraries were sequenced as 87-base-pair reads. The authors' pipeline ran thus. A later analysis tallied 75 million to 85 million unique TCR beta chains across the approximately 670 repertoires, and approximately 9.9 million of those chains were shared by two or more donors. Raw reads were error-corrected and collapsed into unique sequences with a nearest-neighbor algorithm that merged closely related sequences to remove PCR and sequencing errors. To assign V, D and J gene segments, CDR3 sequences were aligned to IMGT reference sequences. Each retained sequence needed at least a six-nucleotide match to both a V gene segment and a J gene segment. A rearrangement was called productive if the CDR3 had no stop codons and remained in frame with V and J, and every other rearrangement was called non-productive. CDR3 was defined according to IMGT convention as the region running from the second conserved V-encoded cysteine to the conserved J-encoded phenylalanine. In an earlier analysis of around 640 of the donors, sequences lacking an unambiguous match to a single V gene segment were excluded. In an earlier analysis of a few hundred of the donors, a V segment was called functional when productive rearrangements were above 56.7%, and segregating when the standard deviation between donors exceeded 5%. To diagnose cytomegalovirus status from the catalog of TCR beta chain sequences, a statistical classification framework was built. A later analysis assigned V and J genes by comparing TCR nucleotide sequences with IMGT/GENE-DB human TR gene sequences. Using the TCRdist pipeline, a later analysis assigned CDR3 sequences along with most-parsimonious VDJ recombination scenarios. A later analysis defined each TCR beta chain by its CDR3 amino acid sequence plus V-gene family, and excluded reads lacking a unique V-gene family. As a way to deal with suspected cross-contamination and a sequencing artifact, a later analysis dropped under 600 nucleotide sequences that were highly shared and had low generation probability. In a later analysis, a clonal expansion index for each public chain was calculated from normalized within-repertoire ranks of inferred template counts. In a later analysis, generation probabilities were computed using a VDJ recombination model fitted to out-of-frame rearrangements, and the results were checked against IGoR. In a later analysis, hypergeometric tests were used to score TCR-TCR, TCR-HLA and TCR-CMV co-occurrence, with a repertoire-size bias correction applied to TCR pairs. A later analysis estimated false discovery rates by permuting HLA or CMV assignments 20 times. In a later analysis, co-occurring TCRs were grouped using DBSCAN, and TCRdist sequence similarity was added for clustering within HLA-allele-positive subsets. Co-occurrence clustering excluded repertoires with fewer than 30,000 or more than 120,000 public chains, plus five with anomalous nucleotide sharing. TCRdb took over this immuneACCESS table, retaining in-frame rearrangements with V and J assigned. Such tables are incomplete; in checked studies, under half of the missing clones stem from an unresolved V gene, and the remainder is unexplained. V and J calls and clone size are those listed in that table; D and trimming were worked out from the DNA. This sample comprises some 100,000 clones, more than 65% of them detected only once. Together, the top ten hold more than 3% of the sample.

These data belong to a study of cytomegalovirus exposure and HLA in healthy donors listed by TCRdb under 2017. Study-level background: An earlier analysis of approximately 640 of the donors reported 276 Gb of sequence data and around 110 million unique TCR beta sequences from 150 million to 200 million T cells. About 300 gigabases of sequencing data and around 85 million unique TCR sequences made up an early release that covered roughly 670 HLA-typed donors. Among the approximately 400 genotyped donors, under 90% belonged to the genetic ancestry cluster associated with self-reported Caucasian donors. The study was designed to test whether signatures of past pathogen exposure could be identified by cataloging public T cell receptors. The T cell repertoires of around 670 subjects were profiled by immunosequencing and related to cytomegalovirus serostatus. In addition to the first cohort of approximately 670 subjects, a separate validation cohort of over 90 different subjects was used. High-throughput TCR immunosequencing, statistical association of individual TCRs with disease status, and machine learning were combined to predict cytomegalovirus infection status. A later analysis re-examined previously published TCR beta repertoires from about 670 donors and added high-resolution HLA genotyping to investigate patterns of TCR occurrence. The later analysis used no new phenotypic data to find candidate immune exposures, relying instead on TCR beta sequences and their occurrence across donors. An earlier analysis of 500 to 650 of the donors applied high-throughput TCR beta sequencing to assess whether each TCR beta V gene segment acted as functional or pseudogenic. Donor age, sex, ethnicity and CMV serostatus were compiled alongside the repertoire data. A later genetic analysis used genome-wide SNP genotypes for about 60% of the roughly 700 donors, treating that subset as a discovery cohort. Every discovery cohort repertoire had been produced on one sequencing platform. HLA typing covered class I and class II loci at four-digit resolution. The number of typed donors differed by locus: about 620-640 for A, B, C, DRB1 and DQB1; approximately 520 for DQA1; some 590 for DPA1; and around 450 for DPB1. Roughly five DR-DQ haplotypes were treated as single units for association and clustering because of strong linkage in the cohort. Among around 400 genotyped donors of the cohort, an average of around 250,000 unique TCR beta nucleotide sequences was sequenced per donor, of which about 19% were non-productive. The paper as a whole reports these results and caveats: According to the authors, the approach could potentially be generalized to other disease states and immunological phenotypes. Linkage disequilibrium might explain the correlated functional status among segregating V segments, but an unknown experimental factor could not be excluded. In a later analysis, several top co-occurrence clusters were reported to appear linked to parvovirus B19, influenza, CMV and Epstein-Barr virus. A later analysis found that HLA-associated TCR beta chains were more clonally expanded and had lower generation probabilities than equally common non-associated chains. Specific HLA alleles were associated with 15,000 to 20,000 TCR beta sequences at a false discovery rate of 0.05 in a later analysis. A total of fewer than 200 TCR beta chains were listed by the study as associated with cytomegalovirus. When HLA alleles, especially DR and DQ, strongly co-occurred, attributing TCR associations to individual alleles was difficult. In a later genetic analysis, fewer N-insertions in productive TCRs were reported among donors in an Asian-associated ancestry cluster than the roughly 700-donor mean. The earlier analysis of approximately 590 of the donors excluded approximately 15 rarely observed V segments, including chromosome 9 orphons, because counts were too low. The classifier was reported to diagnose cytomegalovirus status with high specificity and sensitivity in both the original cohort and the validation cohort. Only TCR beta chains were sequenced in this cohort, and the absence of alpha or paired-chain data limited detectable features. In an earlier analysis of about 600 of the donors, most TCR beta V segments appeared in productive rearrangements about 87% or about 30% of the time, broadly matching IMGT annotations. A later analysis found that TCR association rates varied across HLA loci, with DRB1 alleles showing the most associated TCRs and HLA-C alleles the fewest. The sequencing pipeline was judged likely to have produced a cluster of highly shared sequence variants as a technical artifact. Because HLA typing was unavailable for some donors at each locus, only the typed subset was used in association tests. While some public TCRs were present in many individuals, most TCR sequences turned up only very rarely across donors. A further reported finding was that TCR beta sequences accurately predicted the HLA-A and HLA-B alleles for most subjects in the first cohort. A later genetic analysis associated a missense DCLRE1C variant with V-gene and J-gene trimming of TCR beta chains, and an independent cohort replicated the association. Immune exposure information for the cohort was limited to CMV serostatus. According to a later analysis, most CMV-associated TCR beta chains appeared to be HLA-restricted, and the HLA associations seemed to be driven largely by CMV exposure. Roughly uniform sequencing depth across donors was assumed in presence/absence analyses, although this assumption may not hold. Three of the identified cytomegalovirus-associated TCR beta chains were confirmed in vitro to be specific for cytomegalovirus antigens. Some IMGT-functional V segments, including TRBV6-2 and TRBV6-3, could not be told apart with the 87-base-pair reads, so those segments were excluded.

The material sequenced was PBMCs. The TCR sequence derives from a woman in her forties or fifties in good health and CMV-seropositive. Recombination linked TRBV6-6 to TRBJ2-1; the D gene is unclear. In nucleotides, the sequence is TGTGCCAGCAGTTACGGGCCACATGAGCAGTTCTTC. This gives the protein CASSYGPHEQFF.